The T cell receptor beta chain under discussion was sequenced for a study of PD-L1 blockade in urothelial cancer. Study background: At 6 weeks and at 3 weeks (second dose) after treatment start, blood was analyzed.

Patient disease was locally advanced or metastatic urothelial carcinoma. About this clone: Antigen specificity is unknown.

Measured with immunoSEQ multiplex PCR; TCRdb has only the in-frame clones, and not every one. The table lists around 120,000 clones, about 85% of them singletons, with about 2.3% in the top ten. Study-level points and caveats: Pretreatment TCR clonality in blood, when below the median, was predictive of better survival.

The TCR was taken from a man in his fifties or sixties with urothelial cancer. The source was PBMCs, collected around atezolizumab (anti-PD-L1) treatment.

The CDR3 spells CASSSISGQETQYF. CDR3 DNA sequence: TGTGCCAGCAGTTCAATTAGCGGTCAAGAGACCCAGTACTTC. This chain connects TRBV28 to TRBJ2-5, with D possibly TRBD2 on 6 matching bases. V lost 4 bases, J lost 2 bases, and 11 bases lay in between. This CDR3 comprises 14 residues. In germline, CDR1 is MDHEN, CDR2 SYDVKM. Based on the CDR3 plus reference TRBV28 and TRBJ2-5, the full variable domain is DVKVTQSSRYLVKRTGEKVFLECVQDMDHENMFWYRQDPGLGLRLIYFSYDVKMKEKGDIPEGYSVSREKKERFSLILESASTNQTSMYLCASSSISGQETQYFGPGTRLLVL.